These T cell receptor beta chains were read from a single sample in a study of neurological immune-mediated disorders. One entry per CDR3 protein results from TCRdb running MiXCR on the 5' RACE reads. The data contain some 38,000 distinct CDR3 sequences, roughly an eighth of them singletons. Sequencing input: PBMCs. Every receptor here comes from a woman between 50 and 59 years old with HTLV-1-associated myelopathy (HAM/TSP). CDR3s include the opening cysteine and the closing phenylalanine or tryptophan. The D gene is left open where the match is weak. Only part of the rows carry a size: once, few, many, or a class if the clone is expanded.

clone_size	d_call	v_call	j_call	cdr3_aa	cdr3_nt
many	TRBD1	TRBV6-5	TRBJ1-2	CASSSTGGAGFGYTF	TGTGCCAGCAGTTCTACAGGGGGCGCGGGATTTGGCTACACCTTC
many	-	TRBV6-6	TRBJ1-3	CASSSKLLTGNTIYF	TGTGCCAGCAGTTCCAAACTCTTAACTGGAAACACCATATATTTT
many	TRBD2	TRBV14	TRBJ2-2	CASSSHLTRTSGAGELFF	TGTGCCAGCAGCTCCCACCTCACGCGTACTAGCGGCGCCGGGGAGCTGTTTTTT
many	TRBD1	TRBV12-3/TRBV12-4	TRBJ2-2	CASSIPDRALAGELFF	TGTGCCAGCAGCATACCGGACAGGGCTCTGGCCGGGGAGCTGTTTTTT
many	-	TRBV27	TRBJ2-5	CASAPMDSQETQYF	TGTGCCAGCGCTCCGATGGACTCCCAAGAGACCCAGTACTTC
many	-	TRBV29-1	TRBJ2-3	CSVEGRLTDTQYF	TGCAGCGTTGAAGGCAGACTCACAGATACGCAGTATTTT
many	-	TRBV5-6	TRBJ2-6	CASSRGGSGANVLTF	TGTGCCAGCAGCCGAGGGGGTTCTGGGGCCAACGTCCTGACTTTC
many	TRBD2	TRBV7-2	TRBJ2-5	CASSLASGGAQETQYF	TGTGCCAGCAGCTTGGCTAGCGGGGGGGCCCAAGAGACCCAGTACTTC
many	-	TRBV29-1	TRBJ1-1	CSARAGGNTEAFF	TGCAGCGCAAGGGCGGGGGGGAACACTGAAGCTTTCTTT
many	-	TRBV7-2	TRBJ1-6	CASSLVGGPPSPLHF	TGTGCCAGCAGCTTAGTGGGGGGACCCCCTTCACCCCTCCACTTT
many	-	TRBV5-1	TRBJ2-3	CASSFKPGDADTQYF	TGCGCCAGCAGCTTCAAACCCGGGGACGCAGATACGCAGTATTTT
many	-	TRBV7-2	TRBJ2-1	CASSFRHNEQFF	TGTGCCAGCAGCTTCCGACACAATGAGCAGTTCTTC
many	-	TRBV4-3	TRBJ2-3	CASSQALEDTQYF	TGCGCCAGCAGCCAGGCCCTGGAAGATACGCAGTATTTT
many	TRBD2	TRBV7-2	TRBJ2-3	CASSLQRGATDTQYF	TGTGCCAGCAGCTTACAGCGGGGGGCCACAGATACGCAGTATTTT
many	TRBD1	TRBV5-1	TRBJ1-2	CASSLDTGTGKGYTF	TGCGCCAGCAGCTTGGATACCGGGACAGGGAAAGGCTACACCTTC
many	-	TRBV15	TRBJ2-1	CATSRDGRGRGNEQFF	TGTGCCACCAGCAGAGATGGTAGGGGAAGAGGCAATGAGCAGTTCTTC
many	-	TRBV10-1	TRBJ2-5	CASSGGLARETQYF	TGCGCCAGCAGTGGGGGCCTAGCACGGGAGACCCAGTACTTC
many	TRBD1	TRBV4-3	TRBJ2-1	CASSQADRVLRNEQFF	TGCGCCAGCAGCCAAGCGGACAGGGTCCTTAGAAATGAGCAGTTCTTC
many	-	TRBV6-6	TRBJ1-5	CASRTWRRGGDQPQHF	TGTGCCAGCAGAACATGGAGAAGGGGAGGCGATCAGCCCCAGCATTTT
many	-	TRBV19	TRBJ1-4	CASSPRTATNEKLFF	TGTGCCAGTAGTCCCCGGACCGCAACTAATGAAAAACTGTTTTTT
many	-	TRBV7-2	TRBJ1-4	CASSSFREKGEKLFF	TGTGCCAGCAGCTCCTTCAGGGAGAAGGGTGAAAAACTGTTTTTT
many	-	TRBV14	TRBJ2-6	CASSQTTASGANVLTF	TGTGCCAGCAGCCAGACAACAGCCTCTGGGGCCAACGTCCTGACTTTC
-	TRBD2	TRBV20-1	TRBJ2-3	CSASLNIGGASDTDTQYF	TGCAGTGCTAGCCTAAATATCGGGGGGGCCTCCGACACAGATACGCAGTATTTT
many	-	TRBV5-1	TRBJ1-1	CASSQALMNTEAFF	TGCGCCAGCAGCCAGGCCCTCATGAACACTGAAGCTTTCTTT
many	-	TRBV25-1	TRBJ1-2	CASSEGLSYTF	TGTGCCAGCAGTGAGGGTTTAAGCTACACCTTC
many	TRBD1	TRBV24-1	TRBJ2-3	CATSETGTGDADTQYF	TGTGCCACCAGTGAGACCGGGACAGGGGACGCAGATACGCAGTATTTT
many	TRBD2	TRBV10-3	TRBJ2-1	CAISVASGRQSEQFF	TGTGCCATCAGTGTAGCTAGCGGGAGGCAAAGTGAGCAGTTCTTC
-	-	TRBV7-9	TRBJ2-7	CASSDTGIYEQYF	TGTGCCAGCAGTGATACTGGGATCTACGAGCAGTACTTC